This entry concerns a single T cell receptor (beta chain). The length of the CDR3 is 12 residues. CDR1 is SGHRS, CDR2 YFSETQ, per germline. The sample is drawn from a study of T cells expressing NK-cell markers. Study summary: Researchers got TCR beta repertoires out of sorted CD3+CD56+NKG2C+, CD3+CD56+NKG2C- and CD3+CD56-NKG2C+ T cells.

For TCR beta, cDNA was produced by 5'RACE template switching with UMIs. TCRdb derives one entry per CDR3 protein from the 5' RACE reads, leaving out DNA. This sample's table has 500,000 to 700,000 distinct CDR3 sequences. The sample consisted of blood T cells: a sorted CD56 or NKG2C T cell subset, CD4+ or CD8+ T cells, or bulk PBMC T cells (not recorded which). The chain links TRBV5-1 to TRBJ1-2. The sequence derives from a young man in good health. This chain's CDR3 is CASGDGNYGYTF.